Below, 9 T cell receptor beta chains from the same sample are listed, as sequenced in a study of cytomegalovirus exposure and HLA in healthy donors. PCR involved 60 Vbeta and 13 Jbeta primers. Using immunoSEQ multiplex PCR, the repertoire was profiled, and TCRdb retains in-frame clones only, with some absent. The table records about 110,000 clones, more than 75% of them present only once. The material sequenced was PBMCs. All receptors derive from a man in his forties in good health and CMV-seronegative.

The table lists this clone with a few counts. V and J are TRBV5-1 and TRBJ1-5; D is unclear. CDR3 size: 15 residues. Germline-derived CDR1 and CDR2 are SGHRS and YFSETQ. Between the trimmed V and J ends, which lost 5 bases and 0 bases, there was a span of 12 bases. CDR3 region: CASSPDTDSNQPQHF. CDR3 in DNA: TGCGCCAGCAGTCCTGACACGGATAGCAATCAGCCCCAGCATTTT.

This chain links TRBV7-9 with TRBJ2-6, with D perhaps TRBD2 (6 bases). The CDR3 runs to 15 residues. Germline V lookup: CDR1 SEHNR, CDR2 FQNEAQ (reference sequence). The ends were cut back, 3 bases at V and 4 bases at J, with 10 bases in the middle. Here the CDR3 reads CASSLGGTGANVLTF. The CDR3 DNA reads TGTGCCAGCAGCTTGGGAGGAACCGGGGCCAACGTCCTGACTTTC.

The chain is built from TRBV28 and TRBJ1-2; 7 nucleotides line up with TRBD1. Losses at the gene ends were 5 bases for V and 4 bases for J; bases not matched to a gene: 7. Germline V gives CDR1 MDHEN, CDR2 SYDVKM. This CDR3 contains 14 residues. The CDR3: CASSSRRDSYGYTF. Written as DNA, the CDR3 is TGTGCCAGCAGTAGCCGCCGGGACAGCTATGGCTACACCTTC.

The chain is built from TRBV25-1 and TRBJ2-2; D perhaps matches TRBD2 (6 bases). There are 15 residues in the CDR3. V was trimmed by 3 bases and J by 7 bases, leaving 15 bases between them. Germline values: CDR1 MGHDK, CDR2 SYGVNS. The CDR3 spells CASSDPARGSGELFF. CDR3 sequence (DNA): TGTGCCAGCAGTGACCCCGCCCGGGGGAGCGGGGAGCTGTTTTTT.

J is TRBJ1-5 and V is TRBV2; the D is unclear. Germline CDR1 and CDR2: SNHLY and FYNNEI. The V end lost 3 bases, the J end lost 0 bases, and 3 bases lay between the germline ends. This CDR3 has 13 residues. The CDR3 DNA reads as TGTGCCAGCAGTGAGCGTAGCAATCAGCCCCAGCATTTT. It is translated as CASSERSNQPQHF.

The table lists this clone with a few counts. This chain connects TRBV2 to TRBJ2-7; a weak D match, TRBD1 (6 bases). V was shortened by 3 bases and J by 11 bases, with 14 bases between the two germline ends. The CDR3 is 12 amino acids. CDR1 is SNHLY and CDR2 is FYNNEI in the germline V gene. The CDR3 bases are TGTGCCAGCAGTGAGACAGGATTCGGAGAGTACTTC. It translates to CASSETGFGEYF.

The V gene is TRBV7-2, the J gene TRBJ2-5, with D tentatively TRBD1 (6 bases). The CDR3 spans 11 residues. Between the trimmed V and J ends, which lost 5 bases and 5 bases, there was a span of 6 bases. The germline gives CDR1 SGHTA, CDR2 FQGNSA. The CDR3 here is CASSQGETQYF. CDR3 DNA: TGTGCCAGCAGCCAGGGGGAGACCCAGTACTTC. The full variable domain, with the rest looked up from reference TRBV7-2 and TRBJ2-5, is GAGVSQSPSNKVTEKGKDVELRCDPISGHTALYWYRQSLGQGLEFLIYFQGNSAPDKSGLPSDRFSAERTGGSVSTLTIQRTQQEDSAVYLCASSQGETQYFGPGTRLLVL.

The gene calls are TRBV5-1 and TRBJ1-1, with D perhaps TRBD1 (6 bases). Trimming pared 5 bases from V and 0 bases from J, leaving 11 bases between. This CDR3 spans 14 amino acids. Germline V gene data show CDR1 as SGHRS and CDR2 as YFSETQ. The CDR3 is CASRGQGMNTEAFF. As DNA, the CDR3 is TGCGCCAGCAGGGGGCAGGGGATGAACACTGAAGCTTTCTTT.

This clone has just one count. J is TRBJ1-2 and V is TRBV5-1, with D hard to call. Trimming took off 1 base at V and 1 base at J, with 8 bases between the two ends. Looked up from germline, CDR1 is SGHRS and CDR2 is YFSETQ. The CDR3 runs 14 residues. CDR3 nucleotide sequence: TGCGCCAGCAGCTTGTCCAGTTATAACTATGGCTACACCTTC. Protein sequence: CASSLSSYNYGYTF. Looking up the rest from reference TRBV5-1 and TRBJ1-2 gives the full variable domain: KAGVTQTPRYLIKTRGQQVTLSCSPISGHRSVSWYQQTPGQGLQFLFEYFSETQRNKGNFPGRFSGRQFSNSRSEMNVSTLELGDSALYLCASSLSSYNYGYTFGSGTRLTVV.